These T cell receptor beta chains were read from a single sample in a study of metastatic and nonmetastatic thyroid tumors. MiXCR reprocessed the PCR reads for TCRdb. The sample carries just over 20,000 clones, approximately 34% recorded once. The sample comprised tumor tissue. The receptors were sampled from a female donor with papillary thyroid cancer or a benign thyroid nodule (not recorded which). Some clones in this sample may be carry-over from other donors' samples. Both conserved end residues are part of each CDR3. The D gene is left open where the match is weak. Clone sizes are given selectively: once, few, many, or a class where the clone is expanded.

CDR3nt	CDR3aa	v_gene	j_gene	abundance	d_gene
TGTGCCAGCTCACCAGCTAACACCGGGGAGCTGTTTTTT	CASSPANTGELFF	TRBV18	TRBJ2-2	-	-
TGTGCCAGCAGCCAAGACAGCGGCCTACTCACAGATACGCAGTATTTT	CASSQDSGLLTDTQYF	TRBV14	TRBJ2-3	-	-
TGTGCCAGCAGCCGTAAGCGGGAGGGCCTCTACGAGCAGTACTTC	CASSRKREGLYEQYF	TRBV13	TRBJ2-7	-	TRBD2
TGTGCCAGCAGCTTACTGGGGGGTCTACTACGGGGTGAGCAGTTCTTC	CASSLLGGLLRGEQFF	TRBV7-6	TRBJ2-1	-	-
TGCAGTGCTATATCGCCGACAGGGGGGTTAGGTGGCTACACCTTC	CSAISPTGGLGGYTF	TRBV20-1	TRBJ1-2	-	TRBD1
TGCGCCAGCAGCTTTGGTCAGGGTCTCTGGAATGAGCAGTTCTTC	CASSFGQGLWNEQFF	TRBV5-1	TRBJ2-1	-	-
TGTGCCAGCAGCCTATGGACTAGCTTAAGGAATGAGCAGTTCTTC	CASSLWTSLRNEQFF	TRBV14	TRBJ2-1	-	TRBD2
TGCAGTGCTAGAGATATCGGGGGGAGAATCACTGAAGCTTTCTTT	CSARDIGGRITEAFF	TRBV20-1	TRBJ1-1	-	-
TGTGCCAGCGTAGCGGGAGGGGCCCACAATGAGCAGTTCTTC	CASVAGGAHNEQFF	TRBV6-1	TRBJ2-1	-	TRBD2
TGTGCCAGCAGCCCAGGACAGGGGGCTGGCTATGGCTACACCTTC	CASSPGQGAGYGYTF	TRBV7-8	TRBJ1-2	once	TRBD1
TGTGCCAGCAGCTCCCGGGACAGCCACACTGAAGCTTTCTTT	CASSSRDSHTEAFF	TRBV7-9	TRBJ1-1	-	TRBD1
TGCGCCAGCAAACCAGGGGCTACGGGGGCCAACGTCCTGACTTTC	CASKPGATGANVLTF	TRBV5-1	TRBJ2-6	few	-
TGTGCCAGCAGTTTACGGAATGCGGGGGTGAACACTGAAGCTTTCTTT	CASSLRNAGVNTEAFF	TRBV28	TRBJ1-1	few	-
TGCGCCAGCAGCTTTATATCGGGACAGAACACCGGGGAGCTGTTTTTT	CASSFISGQNTGELFF	TRBV5-1	TRBJ2-2	-	-
TGCGCCAGCAGCTTGGGGGAGGCGGGGGCCTCCGCAATCTCCTACGAGCAGTACTTC	CASSLGEAGASAISYEQYF	TRBV5-1	TRBJ2-7	-	-
TGTGCCAGCAGCTTTTCTGGAGGTTACTCTGGGGCCAACGTCCTGACTTTC	CASSFSGGYSGANVLTF	TRBV5-4	TRBJ2-6	-	-
TGTGCCAGCAGTGTCGGGACAGGGGGCATCTATGGCTACACCTTC	CASSVGTGGIYGYTF	TRBV28	TRBJ1-2	-	TRBD1
TGTGCCAGCAGCCCTCAAACAGGATCAGGAACACCCCTCCACTTT	CASSPQTGSGTPLHF	TRBV11-2	TRBJ1-6	-	-
TGCGCCAGCAGCTTGGGGTCGGGGGTTGTGGACGAGCAGTACTTC	CASSLGSGVVDEQYF	TRBV5-1	TRBJ2-7	few	-
TGTGCCAGCAGCTGGACCGGGACAGGGGGCGAGCAGTACTTC	CASSWTGTGGEQYF	TRBV7-9	TRBJ2-7	-	TRBD1
TGTGCCAGCAGTTGGGAGAGGGAGCAGTACTTC	CASSWEREQYF	TRBV28	TRBJ2-7	few	-
TGTGCCAGTACCCGGACAGGGGGTAATTCACCCCTCCACTTT	CASTRTGGNSPLHF	TRBV19	TRBJ1-6	few	TRBD1
TGCAGTGCTATTCATCCGGGGCAGAATTCACCCCTCCACTTT	CSAIHPGQNSPLHF	TRBV20-1	TRBJ1-6	-	-
TGCAGTGCTAGTGCAGGACTAGCGGGAGTCGAGCAGTACTTC	CSASAGLAGVEQYF	TRBV20-1	TRBJ2-7	-	TRBD2
TGTGCCAGCAGTTTTAACACTGAAGCTTTCTTT	CASSFNTEAFF	TRBV28	TRBJ1-1	few	-
TGCGCCAGCAGCTTGGGGGACAGGGGGCTAATCACCGGGGAGCTGTTTTTT	CASSLGDRGLITGELFF	TRBV5-1	TRBJ2-2	-	TRBD1
TGTGCCAGCAGTTTGATCCTCAATGAGCAGTTCTTC	CASSLILNEQFF	TRBV12-3/TRBV12-4	TRBJ2-1	few	-
TGTGCCAGCAGTTTGGGGGCTCGGGGGACCGGGGAGCTGTTTTTT	CASSLGARGTGELFF	TRBV12-3/TRBV12-4	TRBJ2-2	few	-
TGTGCCAGCACCCTCACGGGGGGGTCGGACTATGGCTACACCTTC	CASTLTGGSDYGYTF	TRBV6-1	TRBJ1-2	few	-
TGTGCCAGCAGTCCCGGGACTTGGAACACCGGGGAGCTGTTTTTT	CASSPGTWNTGELFF	TRBV6-1	TRBJ2-2	few	-
TGCAGTGCTAGAGGGCCTGCGAGCAATCAGCCCCAGCATTTT	CSARGPASNQPQHF	TRBV20-1	TRBJ1-5	-	-
TGTGCCAGCAGAACCAGTGGCTCTGGGGCCAACGTCCTGACTTTC	CASRTSGSGANVLTF	TRBV6-1	TRBJ2-6	few	-
TGCGCCAGCACCCCCCTAACTAGCGTGAGGGTTTTTGATGAGCAGTTCTTC	CASTPLTSVRVFDEQFF	TRBV5-1	TRBJ2-1	once	TRBD2
TGTGCCAGCAGCCCCCCCGGGCTACACACTGAAGCTTTCTTT	CASSPPGLHTEAFF	TRBV27	TRBJ1-1	-	-
TGTGCCAGCAGGGCAGAGGGGGCCCTTTTAGCCGGGGCCAACGTCCTGACTTTC	CASRAEGALLAGANVLTF	TRBV6-6	TRBJ2-6	-	TRBD1
TGTGCCAGCAGTGACGGAGCGGGAGAGTACAATGAGCAGTTCTTC	CASSDGAGEYNEQFF	TRBV6-4	TRBJ2-1	-	TRBD2
TGCAGTGCTAGCCTTCTCGGGGGCCGGAACACTGAAGCTTTCTTT	CSASLLGGRNTEAFF	TRBV20-1	TRBJ1-1	-	-
TGTGCCAGCTCACCGACAAGGGACTTGCAGCCCCAGCATTTT	CASSPTRDLQPQHF	TRBV18	TRBJ1-5	-	-
TGTGCCAGCAGAACCGGGACAGGGTCTGGAAACACCATATATTTT	CASRTGTGSGNTIYF	TRBV12-3/TRBV12-4	TRBJ1-3	-	TRBD1
TGTGCCAGCAGCTTAGATTCGGCGACTCGGGCCCCCAGTGAGACCCAGTACTTC	CASSLDSATRAPSETQYF	TRBV11-2	TRBJ2-5	-	-
TGTGCCAGCAGTACGACCGGGACAGACTCCTACAATGAGCAGTTCTTC	CASSTTGTDSYNEQFF	TRBV6-5	TRBJ2-1	-	TRBD1
TGTGCCAGCAGTGTAGAGCGGGAGGAAAGCTCCTACAATGAGCAGTTCTTC	CASSVEREESSYNEQFF	TRBV2	TRBJ2-1	medium-sized	TRBD2
TGTGCCAGCAGTCTTACGGGGGTATCCTACGAGCAGTACTTC	CASSLTGVSYEQYF	TRBV28	TRBJ2-7	-	-